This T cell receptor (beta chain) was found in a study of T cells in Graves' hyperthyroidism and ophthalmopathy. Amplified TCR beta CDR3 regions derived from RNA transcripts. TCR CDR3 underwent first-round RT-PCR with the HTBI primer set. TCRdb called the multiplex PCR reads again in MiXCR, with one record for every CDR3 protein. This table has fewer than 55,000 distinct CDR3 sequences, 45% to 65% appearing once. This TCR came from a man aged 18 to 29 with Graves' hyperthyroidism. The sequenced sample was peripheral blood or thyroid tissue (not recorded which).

This chain's CDR3 is CASSLATSGNTEAFF. CDR3 sequence (DNA): TGCGCCAGCAGCTTGGCGACAAGTGGGAACACTGAAGCTTTCTTT. The V call is TRBV5-1, the J call TRBJ1-1, with D uncertain. Germline CDR1 and CDR2: SGHRS and YFSETQ. The V and J ends lost 0 bases and 1 base respectively, with 10 bases between them. The CDR3 length is 15 residues.